This T cell receptor beta chain was observed in a study of T cell responses to AZD1222 COVID-19 vaccine. Study-wide context: The study pooled second doses at about 4 or about 12 weeks.

Sequenced by immunoSEQ multiplex PCR; TCRdb stores in-frame clones only, minus some. The table has around 94,000 clones, 70% to 90% seen once. Regarding the study as a whole: Across the whole spike, CD4 TCRs peaked at regions 160-218 and 743-854. Two doses of AZD1222 preceded a rise in Spike-specific TCR breadth and depth.

The CDR3 runs 15 residues. Trimming took off 5 bases at V and 2 bases at J, with 10 bases between the two ends. Germline assignment: CDR1 KGHSH and CDR2 LQKENI. As regards this clone: Its antigen is as yet unknown.

V and J are TRBV18 and TRBJ1-6; tentatively, D is TRBD1 (6 bases). The receptor comes from an adult in good health. The source material was peripheral blood, sampled on day 0 of AZD1222 vaccination. CDR3 sequence (DNA): TGTGCCAGCTCATTCCGGACAGCCTATAATTCACCCCTCCACTTT. Amino acids: CASSFRTAYNSPLHF.